The entry that follows covers one TCR beta chain sequence. Nested amplification of TCRalpha and TCRbeta cDNA involved two PCRs of about 16 and 10 cycles. TCRdb reprocessed the 5' RACE reads and reports one entry per CDR3 protein, with no DNA. The table lists about 110,000 distinct CDR3 sequences. The sample is drawn from a study of monozygotic twins with inflammatory bowel disease. The CDR3 loop spans 15 amino acids. Germline assignment: CDR1 MDHEN and CDR2 SYDVKM. The J gene is TRBJ2-5, the V gene TRBV28. The receptor was derived from a human donor with ulcerative colitis or Crohn's disease, or a healthy co-twin of an affected twin (not recorded which). Sequences were obtained from blood. The chain's CDR3 is CASSFEQQSQETQYF.